Sequencing of this T cell receptor beta chain was carried out in a study of regulatory T cells in long-lasting Graves disease. Study-level results: Researchers examined only peripheral blood and not thyroid tissue.

Germline V gene data show CDR1 as SNHLY and CDR2 as FYNNEI. This CDR3 spans 15 amino acids. With V trimmed by 6 bases and J by 2 bases, 7 bases remained unmatched. Time point specified: persistent/refractory GD, antithyroid drugs over 5 years with positive TRAb. The authors made the TCR library using RNA they extracted from PBMCs. Combining iRepertoire HTBI primers with Arm-PCR of CDR3 regions, the authors built TCR beta libraries. Original data processing: The identification of approximately 62 TRBV and 11 to 15 TRBJ segments was made across samples. TCRdb fed the multiplex PCR reads into MiXCR, producing one record per CDR3 protein. The V and J calls shown here were made by TCRdb, not taken from the authors' results. The sample has approximately 400,000 distinct CDR3 sequences, under 25% seen once. This clonotype was seen many times. Antigen specificity is unknown.

The chain couples TRBV2 to TRBJ2-5, with 9 bases aligning to TRBD1. The clonotype originates from a female donor with Graves disease. The starting material was peripheral blood mononuclear cells (PBMCs), obtained when the disease was refractory, from a patient treated with antithyroid drugs. CDR3 loop: CASSTPTGGQETQYF. As DNA, the CDR3 is TGTGCCAGCAGCACCCCGACAGGGGGTCAAGAGACCCAGTACTTC. Together with reference TRBV2 and TRBJ2-5, the CDR3 gives the full variable domain: EPEVTQTPSHQVTQMGQEVILRCVPISNHLYFYWYRQILGQKVEFLVSFYNNEISEKSEIFDDQFSVERPDGSNFTLKIRSTKLEDSAMYFCASSTPTGGQETQYFGPGTRLLVL.